This TCR beta chain was retrieved from a study of control samples from healthy donors and cancer patients. CDR3 size: 14 residues. V trimming: 6 bases; J trimming: 0 bases; junction bases outside the gene matches: 2. Germline values: CDR1 SGHRS, CDR2 YFSETQ. The method was immunoSEQ multiplex PCR; TCRdb's version includes in-frame clones alone and lacks a portion of them. The profile shows 150,000 to 200,000 clones, around nine tenths of them singletons. The rearrangement links TRBV5-1 to TRBJ2-3, with 9 bases aligning to TRBD1. Sequenced sample: blood. This clonotype was obtained from a man younger than 35 in good health. Here the CDR3 DNA reads TGCGCCAGCACGGACAGGGGTAGCACAGATACGCAGTATTTT. Residues: CASTDRGSTDTQYF.